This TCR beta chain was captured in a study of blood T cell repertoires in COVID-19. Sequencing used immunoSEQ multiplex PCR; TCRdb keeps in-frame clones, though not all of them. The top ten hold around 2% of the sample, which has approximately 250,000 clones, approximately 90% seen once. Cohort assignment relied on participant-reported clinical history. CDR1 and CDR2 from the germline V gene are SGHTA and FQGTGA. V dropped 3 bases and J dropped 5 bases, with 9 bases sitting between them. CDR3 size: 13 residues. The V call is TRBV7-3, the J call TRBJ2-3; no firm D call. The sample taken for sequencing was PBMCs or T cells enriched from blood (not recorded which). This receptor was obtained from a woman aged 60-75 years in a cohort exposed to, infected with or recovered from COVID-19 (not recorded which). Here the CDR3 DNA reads TGTGCCAGCAGCTTTTTTAACAGAGATACGCAGTATTTT. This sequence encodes CASSFFNRDTQYF.